This entry is about one TCR beta chain. The data are from a study of CD8 T cells in Susac syndrome. The CDR3 covers 15 residues. Germline lookup yields CDR1 SQVTM and CDR2 ANQGSEA. Trimming left V 4 bases short and J 4 bases short, with 17 bases between. The authors reverse transcribed roughly 0.5 to 1 ug RNA with random hexamers. MiXCR was run by TCRdb on the immunoSEQ multiplex PCR reads, yielding one entry per CDR3 protein. The sample shows around 280,000 distinct CDR3 sequences, 90% to 95% of them seen only once. What was sequenced was CD4+ T cells from PBMCs. This rearrangement joins TRBV29-1 to TRBJ2-1, with D perhaps matching TRBD2 (6 bases). This clonotype originated in a human donor with multiple sclerosis. Here the CDR3 DNA reads TGCAGCGTTGGGCGGAGGGGCCGCGGGTACAATGAGCAGTTCTTC. This translates into CSVGRRGRGYNEQFF.